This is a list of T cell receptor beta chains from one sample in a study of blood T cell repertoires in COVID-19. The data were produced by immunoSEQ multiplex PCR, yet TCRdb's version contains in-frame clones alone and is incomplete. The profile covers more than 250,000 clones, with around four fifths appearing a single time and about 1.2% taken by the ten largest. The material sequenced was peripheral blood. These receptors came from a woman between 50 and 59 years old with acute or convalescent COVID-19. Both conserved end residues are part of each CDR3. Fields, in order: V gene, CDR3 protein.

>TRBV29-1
CSVSGEGTDTQYF
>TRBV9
CASSVRGTSYNEQFF
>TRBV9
CASSVAEGAQHTQYF
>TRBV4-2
CASSQDRGGPSGDTATQYF
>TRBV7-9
CASSPGTGLDIQYF
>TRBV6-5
CASSLGGTDTQYF
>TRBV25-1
CASSPRGGNQPQHF
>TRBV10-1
CASSESRTGKAEKLFF
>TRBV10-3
CAISAGQVKDNEQFF
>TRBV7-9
CASSPHRDRGSHYGYTF
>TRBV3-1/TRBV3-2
CASSFNPSGGSNEQFF
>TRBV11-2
CASSWRDGEQYF
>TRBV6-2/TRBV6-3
CASSFSGRGTEQYF
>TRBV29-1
CSVAGAGYGYTF
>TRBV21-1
CASSKEREQGYTF
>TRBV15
CATSRGEMGYGYTF
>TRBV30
CAWSRRRGETQYF
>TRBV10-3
CAISERRENTEAFF
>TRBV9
CASSPMGLGNEQFF
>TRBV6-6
CATRSFQGPDYGYTF
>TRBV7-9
CASSSLLTSGPSDEQFF
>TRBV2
CASSRWGTGLLDTQYF
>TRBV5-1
CASSLYRGNTEAFF
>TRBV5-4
CASSPKLAGYTDTQYF
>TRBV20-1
CSAKLEPLAFF
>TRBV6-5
CASSYRQENYGYTF
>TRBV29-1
CSVETGRGSTDTQYF
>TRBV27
CASSPPSAGSYEQYF
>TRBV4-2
CASSPTVNTGELFF
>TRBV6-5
CASSYSLNPGGYTF
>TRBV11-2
CASSLGGLLYNEQFF